This record concerns one T cell receptor beta chain sequence. These data are taken from a study of T cell changes during pregnancy in multiple sclerosis. V lost 3 bases and J lost 5, with 8 bases in between. Germline values: CDR1 DFQATT, CDR2 SNEGSKA (reference sequence). The CDR3 covers 11 residues. Data came from immunoSEQ multiplex PCR; TCRdb stores just in-frame clones and leaves some out. The sample shows 88,000 or so clones, about 91% of them seen only once. V gene TRBV20-1 combines with J gene TRBJ2-7, with a weak D call TRBD1 (5 bases). The source of this sequence is a female donor with multiple sclerosis, enrolled in a pregnancy study. Source: peripheral blood, taken before pregnancy. The CDR3 protein is CSARSRDEQYF. In nucleotides, the CDR3 is TGCAGTGCTAGGTCCAGGGACGAGCAGTACTTC.